This T cell receptor (beta chain) is drawn from a study of blood T cell repertoires in COVID-19. Study-level background: In each case, the material was cDNA or gDNA derived from T cells, B-cell-depleted T cells, or PBMCs.

Data came from immunoSEQ multiplex PCR; TCRdb stores just in-frame clones and leaves some out. The sample consists of 200,000 or so clones, 90% to 95% of them appearing once. The germline CDR1 and CDR2 sequences are SGHTA and FQGNSA. The junction had 8 bases not matched to a gene; V was cut back by 5 bases and J by 2 bases. This CDR3 has 16 amino acids. The chain joins TRBV7-2 to TRBJ2-2; TRBD1 agrees at 7 bases. The receptor was isolated from a man aged 60-69 years with COVID-19, enrolled during active disease. Sample: peripheral blood. The CDR3, as DNA: TGTGCCAGCAGCACCTACAGGGGAGCAAACACCGGGGAGCTGTTTTTT. Amino acids: CASSTYRGANTGELFF.